This T cell receptor (beta chain) was retrieved from a study of CD8+ T cells in alopecia areata. Study results and caveats: Mouse data revealed clearer TCR sharing than patient data did, a gap possibly tied to HLA. Scalp specimens additionally yield sequences from normal skin's resident alphabeta T cells. An increase in clonality over normal scalp was evident in lesional scalp, especially alopecia totalis/universalis.

A note on this clone: As yet, its antigen is unknown.

The V and J ends lost 4 bases and 8 bases respectively, with 20 bases between them. Germline CDR1 reads SNHLY; CDR2 reads FYNNEI. The CDR3 has 15 residues. Sequencing relied on a cDNA template that was reverse transcribed from extracted RNA. Profiled with immunoSEQ multiplex PCR; TCRdb holds only in-frame clones, not every one. The sample has fewer than 200,000 clones, around three fifths seen once; the top ten hold approximately 14%. Sample treatment: oral pan-JAK inhibitor, 5-10 mg twice daily. Here the sequenced sample was CD4+ T cells sorted from blood, taken at week 24, from a patient treated with tofacitinib. The clonotype was recovered from a human donor with alopecia areata. This chain links TRBV2 with TRBJ1-2; D perhaps matches TRBD1 (5 bases). The CDR3 region is CASSAQGRVGEGYTF. The DNA for the CDR3 is TGTGCCAGCAGTGCCCAGGGACGGGTTGGTGAGGGCTACACCTTC. The entire variable domain, with the rest obtained from reference TRBV2 and TRBJ1-2, is as follows: EPEVTQTPSHQVTQMGQEVILRCVPISNHLYFYWYRQILGQKVEFLVSFYNNEISEKSEIFDDQFSVERPDGSNFTLKIRSTKLEDSAMYFCASSAQGRVGEGYTFGSGTRLTVV.